The 30 T cell receptor beta chains presented below share a single source sample, sequenced in a study of T cells in narcolepsy. Method: immunoSEQ multiplex PCR; TCRdb's copy keeps in-frame clones and lacks some. The sample records about 21,000 clones, just over 90% being singletons. Sequenced: CD45RA- memory CD4+ T cells from PBMCs. Source of these receptors: a human donor with narcolepsy.

The chain links TRBV27 to TRBJ2-7; TRBD1 agrees at 8 bases. Unmatched junction bases numbered 6, after V lost 5 bases and J lost 3 bases. There are 14 residues in the CDR3. Germline CDR1 reads MNHEY; CDR2 reads SMNVEV (reference sequence). CDR3 in amino acids: CASSKTGVGYEQYF. The CDR3, as DNA: TGTGCCAGCAGTAAGACAGGGGTTGGCTACGAGCAGTACTTC.

This clone was counted a few times. This chain connects TRBV19 to TRBJ1-1; D is possibly TRBD1 (6 bases). Trimming took 6 bases from V and 1 from J, leaving 12 bases between them. Looked up from germline, CDR1 is LNHDA and CDR2 is SQIVND (reference sequence). The CDR3 is 14 residues long. For the CDR3, the DNA is TGTGCCAGTAGAGACGGACAGAGGAACACTGAAGCTTTCTTT. Translated: CASRDGQRNTEAFF.

The chain links TRBV7-8 to TRBJ1-4; a weak D match, TRBD1 (5 bases). The V and J ends lost 5 bases and 8 bases respectively, with 12 bases between them. CDR3 length equals 13 residues. Germline V gene data show CDR1 as SGHVS and CDR2 as FQNEAQ. CDR3 nucleotide sequence: TGTGCCAGCAGCCGAGGGGTTTTGGAAAAACTGTTTTTT. Translating gives CASSRGVLEKLFF.

V and J are TRBV6-5 and TRBJ1-2, with 12 bases identical to TRBD1. The CDR3 is 16 residues long. V lost 2 bases, J lost 8 bases, and 9 bases stayed unmatched. Looked up from germline, CDR1 is MNHEY and CDR2 is SVGAGI. The CDR3 DNA sequence: TGTGCCAGCAGTTACGGAGTCGGGACAGGGGGCTGGGGCTACACCTTC. It is translated as CASSYGVGTGGWGYTF.

The chain joins TRBV5-1 to TRBJ1-5; 7 nucleotides line up with TRBD1. The CDR3 spans 17 residues. V lost 4 bases and J lost 0; bases outside the gene matches: 10. Germline lookup yields CDR1 SGHRS and CDR2 YFSETQ. The chain's CDR3 is CASSGKGQPYSNQPQHF. The CDR3 bases are TGCGCCAGCAGCGGAAAGGGACAGCCGTATAGCAATCAGCCCCAGCATTTT.

In this sample, this clone turned up once. The chain links TRBV7-9 to TRBJ2-3; TRBD2 matches 8 bases. V was pared by 5 bases and J by 3 bases, with 4 bases of the junction left unmatched. The CDR3 has 14 residues. Germline CDR1 and CDR2: SEHNR and FQNEAQ (reference sequence). The CDR3 protein is CASSPTSATDTQYF. The CDR3, as DNA: TGTGCCAGCAGCCCGACTAGCGCGACAGATACGCAGTATTTT.

The chain is built from TRBV5-6 and TRBJ2-5, with 14 bases that match TRBD2. This CDR3 spans 16 amino acids. Germline CDR1 is SGHDT and CDR2 is YYEEEE. V gave up 4 bases and J gave up 5 bases; unmatched junction bases: 7. CDR3 region: CASSQKGLAGAETQYF. Written as DNA, the CDR3 is TGTGCCAGCAGCCAAAAGGGACTAGCGGGAGCTGAGACCCAGTACTTC.

The chain uses TRBV19 and TRBJ2-3; possible D gene TRBD2, 6 bases. This CDR3 contains 14 residues. The V gene's germline CDR1 is LNHDA and CDR2 SQIVND (reference sequence). V shed 7 bases and J shed 0 bases, with 11 bases lying between them. The CDR3, as DNA: TGTGCCAGTAAGGTAGCGGTTAGCACAGATACGCAGTATTTT. Its protein product is CASKVAVSTDTQYF.

This sequence joins TRBV6-1 and TRBJ2-7; no clear D. Trimming removed 5 bases from V and 3 bases from J, with 14 bases in between. The CDR3 has 14 amino acids. Germline CDR1 MNHNS, CDR2 SASEGT. Here the CDR3 DNA reads TGTGCCAGCAGTCAGACACCAACGGGCTACGAGCAGTACTTC. Its translation: CASSQTPTGYEQYF.

The V and J genes are TRBV6-1 and TRBJ2-1, with D possibly being TRBD2 (5 bases). Trimming removed 3 bases from V and 2 bases from J, with 14 bases in between. Per germline, CDR1 MNHNS and CDR2 SASEGT. The CDR3 has 16 residues. The CDR3 bases are TGTGCCAGCAGTGACCCCAGCGGCTACCCCTACAATGAGCAGTTCTTC. It encodes CASSDPSGYPYNEQFF.

The chain couples TRBV4-3 to TRBJ2-1; D is possibly TRBD2 (6 bases). Germline V gives CDR1 LGHNA, CDR2 YSLEER. This CDR3 has 15 amino acids. Trimming left V 11 bases short and J 0 bases short, with 17 bases between. In DNA form, the CDR3 reads TGCGCCGGAACTGGCGGGGCCCCCTCCTACAATGAGCAGTTCTTC. It specifies CAGTGGAPSYNEQFF.

J is TRBJ2-1 and V is TRBV4-3, with 12 bases matching TRBD2. The V segment lost 3 bases and the J segment 0 bases; nucleotides outside the gene matches: 6. This CDR3 has 18 amino acids. The germline gives CDR1 LGHNA, CDR2 YSLEER. In DNA, the CDR3 is TGCGCCAGCAGCCAGCGGACTAGCGGGGCATCCTCCTACAATGAGCAGTTCTTC. Residues: CASSQRTSGASSYNEQFF.

The chain links TRBV28 to TRBJ2-2; TRBD2 aligns across 14 bases. CDR3 length: 19 residues. V shed 7 bases and J 7 bases; nucleotides not matched to a gene: 17. Per the germline V gene, CDR1 is MDHEN and CDR2 is SYDVKM. CDR3 nucleotides: TGTGCCAGCAACCGTAGCCCGGGACTAGCGGGGGTCTATGGCGGGGAGCTGTTTTTT. Protein: CASNRSPGLAGVYGGELFF.

V usage is TRBV15 and J usage is TRBJ2-1; weak D call: TRBD2 (7 bases). V was pared by 1 base and J by 6 bases, with 13 bases between. CDR1 is LNHNV and CDR2 is YYDKDF in the germline V gene (reference sequence). The CDR3 is 15 residues long. The CDR3, as DNA: TGTGCCACCAGCAGAGCGGGAAGGGGGGGCAATGAGCAGTTCTTC. Amino acids: CATSRAGRGGNEQFF.

The rearrangement uses TRBV21-1 and TRBJ2-7. TRBV21-1 has pseudogene status. This CDR3 has 16 residues. In DNA form, the CDR3 reads TGTGCCAGCAGCAAAGGTTGGGAACTTCCAAACTACGAGCAGTACTTC. Amino acids: CASSKGWELPNYEQYF.

The V gene is TRBV7-9, the J gene TRBJ2-5; TRBD1 aligns across 8 bases. Germline CDR1 is SEHNR and CDR2 is FQNEAQ (reference sequence). CDR3 length equals 15 residues. With 4 bases clipped from V and 4 bases from J, the junction kept 8 bases outside the gene matches. CDR3 nucleotide sequence: TGTGCCAGCAGCTCAGGGGGCACGGTTGGAGAGACCCAGTACTTC. Its translation: CASSSGGTVGETQYF.

V gene TRBV19 combines with J gene TRBJ2-3; D possibly uses TRBD1 or TRBD2 (5 bases each). Trimming pared 6 bases from V and 8 bases from J, leaving 12 bases between. The CDR3 sequence is 12 residues long. The germline CDR1 and CDR2 sequences are LNHDA and SQIVND (reference sequence). The CDR3 DNA reads as TGTGCCAGTAGACGAGAGGGGTTTACGCAGTATTTT. Its protein product is CASRREGFTQYF.

In its sample, this clone was seen once. The chain links TRBV25-1 to TRBJ1-6; D is possibly TRBD1 (5 bases). Germline values: CDR1 MGHDK, CDR2 SYGVNS. The CDR3 loop spans 16 amino acids. The V and J ends lost 3 bases and 7 bases respectively, with 16 bases between them. CDR3 nucleotide sequence: TGTGCCAGCAGTGATATGGGGGGACGGAAAAATTCACCCCTCCACTTT. Residues: CASSDMGGRKNSPLHF.

The genes are TRBV2 and TRBJ1-2; TRBD1 might be the D (5 bases). V shed 1 base and J shed 1 base, with 10 bases lying between them. The germline CDR1 and CDR2 sequences are SNHLY and FYNNEI. This CDR3 contains 15 residues. CDR3: CASSEGGANNYGYTF. The CDR3 DNA is TGTGCCAGCAGTGAAGGAGGGGCGAATAACTATGGCTACACCTTC.

The J gene is TRBJ2-3, the V gene TRBV18; TRBD2 matches at 9 bases. The V gene's germline CDR1 is KGHSH and CDR2 LQKENI. J gave up 5 bases and V 0 bases, and 6 bases lay outside the gene matches. The CDR3 runs to 16 residues. This CDR3 is CASSPPGSGRGDTQYF. CDR3 bases: TGTGCCAGCTCACCACCGGGTAGCGGGAGAGGAGATACGCAGTATTTT.

CDR3 in amino acids: CASSLLGGKETQYF. DNA of the CDR3: TGTGCCAGCAGCTTACTAGGTGGAAAAGAGACCCAGTACTTC. The chain is built from TRBV7-9 and TRBJ2-5; D is unclear. The germline CDR1 and CDR2 sequences are SEHNR and FQNEAQ (reference sequence). The CDR3 consists of 14 residues. The V end was cut by 2 bases, the J end by 3 bases, with 10 bases between.

The V gene is TRBV7-9, the J gene TRBJ2-3; D perhaps matches TRBD2 (6 bases). Between the trimmed V and J ends, which lost 7 bases and 0 bases, there was a span of 14 bases. There are 15 residues in the CDR3. Germline V gene lookup returns CDR1 SEHNR and CDR2 FQNEAQ (reference sequence). The CDR3 DNA follows: TGTGCCAGCACCCAGGGACTTCTTAGCACAGATACGCAGTATTTT. It specifies CASTQGLLSTDTQYF. The variable domain in full, with the rest retrieved from reference TRBV7-9 and TRBJ2-3, is DTGVSQNPRHKITKRGQNVTFRCDPISEHNRLYWYRQTLGQGPEFLTYFQNEAQLEKSRLLSDRFSAERPKGSFSTLEIQRTEQGDSAMYLCASTQGLLSTDTQYFGPGTRLTVL.

The rearrangement uses TRBV5-1 and TRBJ1-1; D is undetermined. The ends were cut back, 4 bases at V and 1 base at J, with 17 bases in the middle. CDR1 is SGHRS, CDR2 YFSETQ, per germline. This CDR3 is built from 16 residues. DNA for the CDR3: TGCGCCAGCAGCCCGAGTGCGGAATCTCAGAACACTGAAGCTTTCTTT. Protein: CASSPSAESQNTEAFF.

V and J are TRBV7-8 and TRBJ1-3, with TRBD1 identical over 7 bases. The germline gives CDR1 SGHVS, CDR2 FQNEAQ. CDR3 size: 14 residues. V shed 3 bases, J shed 3 bases, and the junction held 2 bases outside the gene matches. CDR3 sequence (DNA): TGTGCCAGCAGCTTCGGGACAGATGGAAACACCATATATTTT. It yields the protein CASSFGTDGNTIYF. The full variable domain, in which reference TRBV7-8 and TRBJ1-3 provide the parts outside the CDR3, is GAGVSQSPRYKVAKRGQDVALRCDPISGHVSLFWYQQALGQGPEFLTYFQNEAQLDKSGLPSDRFFAERPEGSVSTLKIQRTQQEDSAVYLCASSFGTDGNTIYFGEGSWLTVV.

This chain joins TRBV6-5 and TRBJ2-3; 12 bases are shared with TRBD2. The junction had 4 bases not matched to a gene; V was cut back by 6 bases and J by 3 bases. The length of the CDR3 is 15 residues. Germline CDR1 is MNHEY and CDR2 is SVGAGI. The CDR3 protein is CASRSGTSGTDTQYF. The CDR3 nucleotides read TGTGCCAGCAGATCCGGGACTAGCGGGACAGATACGCAGTATTTT.

The chain has TRBV10-3 and TRBJ1-3; weak D call: TRBD1 (6 bases). The CDR3 loop spans 15 amino acids. The germline V gene has CDR1 ENHRY and CDR2 SYGVKD. V was cut by 11 bases and J by 4 bases, with 21 bases left in between. The CDR3 coding sequence is TGTGCCGTTTTAAGCCGGGACAAAGAAGGAAACACCATATATTTT. Amino acids: CAVLSRDKEGNTIYF.

The rearrangement joins TRBV7-9 to TRBJ2-1; D is perhaps TRBD2 (7 bases). V was shortened by 3 bases and J by 7 bases, with 25 bases between the two germline ends. The germline gives CDR1 SEHNR, CDR2 FQNEAQ (reference sequence). The CDR3 totals 18 residues. In DNA, the CDR3 is TGTGCCAGCAGCTTCGAGATTCCGGGGGGCGGGAGTTATAATGAGCAGTTCTTC. Protein: CASSFEIPGGGSYNEQFF. Combining the CDR3 with reference TRBV7-9 and TRBJ2-1 gives the whole variable domain DTGVSQNPRHKITKRGQNVTFRCDPISEHNRLYWYRQTLGQGPEFLTYFQNEAQLEKSRLLSDRFSAERPKGSFSTLEIQRTEQGDSAMYLCASSFEIPGGGSYNEQFFGPGTRLTVL.

This sequence joins TRBV5-5 and TRBJ2-5; no firm D call. The CDR3 totals 14 residues. The germline gives CDR1 SGHKS, CDR2 YYEKEE (reference sequence). V was pared by 1 base and J by 2 bases, with 9 bases between. CDR3 loop: CASSLRALQETQYF. The CDR3 DNA reads TGTGCCAGCAGCTTGCGGGCATTACAAGAGACCCAGTACTTC.

The chain uses TRBV5-4 and TRBJ2-2; 16 bases agree with TRBD2. With V trimmed by 4 bases and J by 3 bases, 9 bases remained unmatched. The CDR3 has 19 amino acids. Germline CDR1 reads SGHNT; CDR2 reads YYREEE (reference sequence). CDR3 sequence reads: CASSRSGTSGRAYTGELFF. CDR3 DNA: TGTGCCAGCAGCCGTTCCGGGACTAGCGGGAGGGCCTACACCGGGGAGCTGTTTTTT.

CDR3 sequence: CAIRPLGPAEAFF. The CDR3 DNA follows: TGTGCCATCAGGCCATTGGGACCGGCTGAAGCTTTCTTT. The chain is built from TRBV10-3 and TRBJ1-1, with a tentative D call TRBD1 (5 bases). This CDR3 region has 13 residues. Germline assignment: CDR1 ENHRY and CDR2 SYGVKD. The V and J ends lost 6 bases and 6 bases respectively, with 14 bases between them.